This T cell receptor (beta chain) was recovered during a study of cytomegalovirus exposure and HLA in healthy donors. Study results and caveats: High sensitivity and specificity were reportedly achieved when the classifier diagnosed cytomegalovirus status. Cytomegalovirus-associated status was assigned to about 180 TCR beta chains.

On this clone itself: The antigen is undetermined.

It was the roughly 120-subject validation cohort, separate from the roughly 700-subject first cohort, to which the donors belonged. TCRdb's table, derived via immunoSEQ multiplex PCR, lists solely in-frame clones and lacks some. This table has 160,000 or so clones, roughly 86% appearing once. CDR3 length: 14 amino acids. Deletions cut 10 bases from V and 2 bases from J, with 14 bases between. Germline V lookup: CDR1 LNHDA, CDR2 SQIVND (reference sequence). V and J are TRBV19 and TRBJ1-4; D call uncertain. The receptor was derived from a man between 18 and 29 years old in good health and CMV-seropositive. The specimen sequenced was PBMCs. CDR3 DNA: TGTGCCACCCGCGGAAGCGGTACTAATGAAAAACTGTTTTTT. As protein: CATRGSGTNEKLFF.